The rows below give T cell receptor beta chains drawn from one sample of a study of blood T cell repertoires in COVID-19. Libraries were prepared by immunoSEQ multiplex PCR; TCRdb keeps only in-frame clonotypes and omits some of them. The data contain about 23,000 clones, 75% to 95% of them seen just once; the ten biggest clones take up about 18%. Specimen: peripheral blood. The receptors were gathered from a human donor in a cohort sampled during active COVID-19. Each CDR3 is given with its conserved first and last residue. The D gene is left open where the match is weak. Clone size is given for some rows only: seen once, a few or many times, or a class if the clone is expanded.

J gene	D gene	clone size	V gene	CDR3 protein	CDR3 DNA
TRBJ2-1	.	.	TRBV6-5	CASTLPRGRKNEQFF	TGTGCCAGCACCCTTCCACGGGGGAGGAAGAATGAGCAGTTCTTC
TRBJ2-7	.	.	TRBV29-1	CSVESRGGYEQYF	TGCAGCGTTGAATCGAGGGGGGGCTACGAGCAGTACTTC
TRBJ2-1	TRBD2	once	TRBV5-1	CASSLSRGDLNEQFF	TGCGCCAGCAGCTTGTCGCGGGGGGATTTAAATGAGCAGTTCTTC
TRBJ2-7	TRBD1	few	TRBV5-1	CASIGQGLDEQYF	TGCGCCAGCATAGGACAGGGCCTCGACGAGCAGTACTTC
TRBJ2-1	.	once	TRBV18	CASSPAGGHGGEQFF	TGTGCCAGCTCACCTGCCGGGGGGCACGGGGGCGAGCAGTTCTTC
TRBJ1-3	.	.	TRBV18	CASSPVESSGNTIYF	TGTGCCAGCTCACCCGTCGAGAGCTCTGGAAACACCATATATTTT
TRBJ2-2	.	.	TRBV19	CASSVLTGELFF	TGTGCCAGTAGTGTCCTCACCGGGGAGCTGTTTTTT
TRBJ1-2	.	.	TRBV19	CAIHTGFYGYTF	TGTGCCATCCACACAGGGTTCTATGGCTACACCTTC
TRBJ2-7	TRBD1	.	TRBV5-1	CASSLLPGGDYEQYF	TGCGCCAGCAGCTTGCTCCCAGGGGGCGACTACGAGCAGTACTTC
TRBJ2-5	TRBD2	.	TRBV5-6	CASSLALAGGRETQYF	TGTGCCAGCAGCTTGGCACTAGCGGGGGGGCGGGAGACCCAGTACTTC
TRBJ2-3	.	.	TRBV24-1	CATSDGVGNTQYF	TGTGCCACCAGTGACGGAGTCGGGAATACGCAGTATTTT
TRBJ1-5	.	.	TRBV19	CASSIDRTLNQPQHF	TGTGCCAGTAGTATAGACCGGACACTCAATCAGCCCCAGCATTTT
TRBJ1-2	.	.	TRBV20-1	CSARGPYGYTF	TGCAGTGCTAGAGGGCCCTATGGCTACACCTTC
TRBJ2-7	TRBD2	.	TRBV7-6	CASSRDSGGGSYEQYF	TGTGCCAGCAGCCGCGATAGCGGGGGGGGATCCTACGAGCAGTACTTC
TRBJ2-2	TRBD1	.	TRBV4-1	CASSQQGAQNTGELFF	TGCGCCAGCAGCCAACAGGGGGCGCAGAACACCGGGGAGCTGTTTTTT
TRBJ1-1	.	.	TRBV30	CAWGNNRFTEAFF	TGTGCCTGGGGAAATAACAGGTTCACTGAAGCTTTCTTT
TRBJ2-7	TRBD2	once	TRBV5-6	CASSWTSGTYEQYF	TGTGCCAGCAGCTGGACTAGCGGGACTTACGAGCAGTACTTC
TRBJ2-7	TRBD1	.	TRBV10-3	CAISGGDSRNYEQYF	TGTGCCATCAGTGGTGGGGACAGCCGAAACTACGAGCAGTACTTC
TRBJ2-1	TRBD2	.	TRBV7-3	CASSTGRDDEQFF	TGTGCCAGCAGCACCGGGAGGGACGATGAGCAGTTCTTC
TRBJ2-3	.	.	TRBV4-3	CASSLGLAADTQYF	TGCGCCAGCAGCCTTGGTCTAGCTGCAGATACGCAGTATTTT
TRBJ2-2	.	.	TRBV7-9	CASSPQLLRATGELFF	TGTGCCAGCAGCCCCCAACTGTTGAGGGCCACCGGGGAGCTGTTTTTT
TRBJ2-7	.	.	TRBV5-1	CASSSDHRSYEQYF	TGCGCCAGCAGCAGCGACCACAGGTCCTACGAGCAGTACTTC
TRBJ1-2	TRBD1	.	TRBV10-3	CASQGAAPRNYGYTF	TGTGCCAGTCAGGGGGCGGCCCCACGAAACTATGGCTACACCTTC
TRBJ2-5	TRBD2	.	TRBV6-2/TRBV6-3	CASSLYGGGLQETQYF	TGTGCCAGCAGCCTCTATGGCGGGGGGCTTCAAGAGACCCAGTACTTC
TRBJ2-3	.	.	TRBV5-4	CASSYPSRDTDTQYF	TGTGCCAGCAGCTACCCCAGCAGGGACACAGATACGCAGTATTTT
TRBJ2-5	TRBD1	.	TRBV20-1	CSASRQGEQETQYF	TGCAGTGCTAGTAGACAGGGGGAGCAAGAGACCCAGTACTTC
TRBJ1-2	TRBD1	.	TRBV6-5	CASRLTGGRGYTF	TGTGCCAGCAGACTGACAGGGGGCCGCGGCTACACCTTC
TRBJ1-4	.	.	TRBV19	CASSTRTDAVFF	TGTGCCAGTAGTACCAGGACAGACGCGGTGTTTTTT
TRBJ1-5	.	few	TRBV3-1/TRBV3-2	CASSPDWGGLGRNQPQHF	TGTGCCAGCAGCCCAGACTGGGGGGGGCTCGGGCGCAATCAGCCCCAGCATTTT
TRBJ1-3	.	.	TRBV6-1	CASSEAPSSGNTIYF	TGTGCCAGCAGTGAAGCGCCGAGTTCAGGAAACACCATATATTTT
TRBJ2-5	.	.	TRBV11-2	CASSPAGRVETQYF	TGTGCCAGCAGCCCCGCGGGGCGGGTTGAGACCCAGTACTTC
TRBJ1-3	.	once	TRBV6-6	CASLEGNTIYF	TGTGCCAGCCTTGAGGGAAACACCATATATTTT
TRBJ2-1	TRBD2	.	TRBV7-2	CASSYNPTSGPYNEQFF	TGTGCCAGCAGCTACAACCCGACTAGCGGACCCTACAATGAGCAGTTCTTC
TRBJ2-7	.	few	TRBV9	CASGPAGKYF	TGTGCCAGCGGCCCAGCAGGGAAGTACTTC
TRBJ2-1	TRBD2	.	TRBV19	CASSSRTSGKQFF	TGTGCCAGTAGTTCAAGGACTAGCGGGAAGCAGTTCTTC
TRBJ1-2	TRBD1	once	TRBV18	CASSPGLGTRDSQNDGYTF	TGTGCCAGCTCACCCGGTTTGGGGACCAGGGACAGCCAGAATGATGGCTACACCTTC
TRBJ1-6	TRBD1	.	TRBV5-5	CASSLEQGVSPLHF	TGTGCCAGCAGCTTGGAGCAGGGGGTTTCACCCCTCCACTTT
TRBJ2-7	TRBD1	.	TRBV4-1	CASSQAPGQAIEQYF	TGCGCCAGCAGCCAAGCTCCGGGACAGGCTATCGAGCAGTACTTC
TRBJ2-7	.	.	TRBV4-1	CASSLQRSYEQYF	TGCGCCAGCAGCCTACAGCGGTCCTACGAGCAGTACTTC
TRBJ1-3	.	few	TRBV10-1	CASSKRDSGNTIYF	TGCGCCAGCAGTAAACGGGACTCTGGAAACACCATATATTTT